This T cell receptor beta chain stems from a study of cytomegalovirus exposure and HLA in healthy donors. Study background: A data release that came early held around 85 million unique TCRs from HLA-typed donors.

The V and J ends lost 7 bases and 6 bases respectively, with 21 bases between them. Germline lookup yields CDR1 SNHLY and CDR2 FYNNEI. The CDR3 runs to 15 residues. The PCR was carried out with 60 Vbeta primers and 13 Jbeta primers. Some clones are missing from TCRdb's copy, which holds only in-frame ones; the method was immunoSEQ multiplex PCR. The sample records some 200,000 clones, approximately 80% being singletons. The receptor comes from a boy under 10 years old in good health and CMV-seronegative. This chain joins TRBV2 and TRBJ1-2; TRBD1 is a possible D gene (5 bases). The sequenced sample consisted of PBMCs. In DNA form, the CDR3 reads TGTGCCAGCACCCCAGTTCGGAGGGACTCCAATGGCTACACCTTC. It codes for CASTPVRRDSNGYTF.